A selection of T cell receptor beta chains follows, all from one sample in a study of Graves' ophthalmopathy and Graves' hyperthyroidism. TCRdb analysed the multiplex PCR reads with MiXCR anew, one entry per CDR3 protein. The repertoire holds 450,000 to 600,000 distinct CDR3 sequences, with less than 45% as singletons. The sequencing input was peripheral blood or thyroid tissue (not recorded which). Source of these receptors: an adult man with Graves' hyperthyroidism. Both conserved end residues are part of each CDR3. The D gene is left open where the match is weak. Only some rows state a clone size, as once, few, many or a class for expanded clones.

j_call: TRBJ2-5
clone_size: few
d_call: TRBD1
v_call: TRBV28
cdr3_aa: CASSYPWTGFGTQYF
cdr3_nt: TGTGCCAGCAGTTACCCCTGGACAGGGTTTGGGACCCAGTACTTC

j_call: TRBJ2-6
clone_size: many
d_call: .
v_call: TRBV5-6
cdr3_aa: CASSLVPGSSGANVLTF
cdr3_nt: TGTGCCAGCAGCTTGGTTCCGGGGTCCTCTGGGGCCAACGTCCTGACTTTC

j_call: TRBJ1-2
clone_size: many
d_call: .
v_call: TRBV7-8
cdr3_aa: CASSLLDRGYTF
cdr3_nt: TGTGCCAGCAGCTTATTGGATCGTGGCTACACCTTC

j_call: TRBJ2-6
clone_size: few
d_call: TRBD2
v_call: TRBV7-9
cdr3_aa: CASSFGGAGANVLTF
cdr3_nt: TGTGCCAGCAGTTTCGGGGGGGCTGGGGCCAACGTCCTGACTTTC

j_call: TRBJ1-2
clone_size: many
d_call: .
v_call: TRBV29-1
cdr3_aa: CSVADTAYGYTF
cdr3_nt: TGCAGCGTTGCTGATACGGCGTATGGCTACACCTTC

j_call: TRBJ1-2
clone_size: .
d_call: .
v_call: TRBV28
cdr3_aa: CASSLWGARDYGYTF
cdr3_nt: TGTGCCAGCAGTTTATGGGGCGCGCGGGACTATGGCTACACCTTC

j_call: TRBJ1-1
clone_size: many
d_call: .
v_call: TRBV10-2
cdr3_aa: CASSEGFYTEAFF
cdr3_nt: TGCGCCAGCAGTGAAGGGTTTTACACTGAAGCTTTCTTT

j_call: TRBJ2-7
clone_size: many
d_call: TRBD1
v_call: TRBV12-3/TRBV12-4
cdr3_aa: CASSLAGGRGPYEQYF
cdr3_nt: TGTGCCAGCAGTTTAGCTGGGGGCAGGGGGCCCTACGAGCAGTACTTC

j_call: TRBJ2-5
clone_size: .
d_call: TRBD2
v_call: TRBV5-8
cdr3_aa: CASRSLAGGAQETQYF
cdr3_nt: TGTGCCAGCAGGTCGCTAGCGGGGGGGGCACAAGAGACCCAGTACTTC

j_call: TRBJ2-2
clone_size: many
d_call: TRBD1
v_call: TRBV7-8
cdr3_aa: CASSFTGGANTGELFF
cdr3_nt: TGTGCCAGCAGCTTCACAGGGGGCGCGAACACCGGGGAGCTGTTTTTT

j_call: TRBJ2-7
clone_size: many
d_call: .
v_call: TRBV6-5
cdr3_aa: CASSYSGRPEQYF
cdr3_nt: TGTGCCAGCAGTTACTCGGGCAGGCCCGAGCAGTACTTC

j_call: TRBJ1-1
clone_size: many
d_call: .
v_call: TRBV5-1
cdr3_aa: CASNLEPNTEAFF
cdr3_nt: TGCGCCAGCAACCTTGAACCGAACACTGAAGCTTTCTTT

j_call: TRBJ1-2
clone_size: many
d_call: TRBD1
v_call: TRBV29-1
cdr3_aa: CSVESGGAHGYTF
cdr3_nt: TGCAGCGTTGAGTCAGGGGGCGCCCATGGCTACACCTTC

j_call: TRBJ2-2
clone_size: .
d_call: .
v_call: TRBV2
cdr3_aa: CASSELDSPSTGELFF
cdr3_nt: TGTGCCAGCAGTGAGTTGGACAGCCCGAGCACCGGGGAGCTGTTTTTT

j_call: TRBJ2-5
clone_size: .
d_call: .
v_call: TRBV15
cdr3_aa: CATSSTEETQYF
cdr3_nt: TGTGCCACCAGCAGCACAGAAGAGACCCAGTACTTC

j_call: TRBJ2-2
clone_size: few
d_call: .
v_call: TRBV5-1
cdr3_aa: CASSLYSGESGELFF
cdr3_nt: TGCGCCAGCAGCTTGTATTCAGGGGAGTCCGGGGAGCTGTTTTTT

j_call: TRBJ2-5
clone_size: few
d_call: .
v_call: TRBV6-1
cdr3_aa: CASSPTLFQETQYF
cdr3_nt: TGTGCCAGCAGTCCAACCTTATTTCAAGAGACCCAGTACTTC

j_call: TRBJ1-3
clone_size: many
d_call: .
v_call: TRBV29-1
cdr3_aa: CSVEGRTGSGNTIYF
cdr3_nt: TGCAGCGTTGAAGGGAGAACGGGCTCTGGAAACACCATATATTTT

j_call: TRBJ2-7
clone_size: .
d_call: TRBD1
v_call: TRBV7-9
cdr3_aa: CASSLLDRGSYEQYF
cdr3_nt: TGTGCCAGCAGCTTACTCGACAGGGGGTCCTACGAGCAGTACTTC

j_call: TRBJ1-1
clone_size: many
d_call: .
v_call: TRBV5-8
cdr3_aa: CASSFFMDRGDTEAFF
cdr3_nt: TGTGCCAGCAGCTTTTTCATGGACCGTGGGGACACTGAAGCTTTCTTT

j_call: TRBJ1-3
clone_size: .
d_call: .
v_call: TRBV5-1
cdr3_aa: CASGLAGSGNTIYF
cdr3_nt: TGTGCCAGCGGTTTGGCAGGGTCTGGAAACACCATATATTTT

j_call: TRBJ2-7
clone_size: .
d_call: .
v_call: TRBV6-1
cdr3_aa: CASSEPPGLKREQYF
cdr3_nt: TGTGCCAGCAGTGAGCCCCCGGGCCTTAAAAGGGAGCAGTACTTC

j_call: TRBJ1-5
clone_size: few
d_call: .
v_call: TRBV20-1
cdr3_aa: CSASAKGEGQPQHF
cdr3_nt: TGCAGTGCTAGTGCAAAGGGCGAAGGTCAGCCCCAGCATTTT

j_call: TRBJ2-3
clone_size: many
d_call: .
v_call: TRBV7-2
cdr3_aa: CASSLTDTQYF
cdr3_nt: TGTGCCAGCAGCTTAACAGATACGCAGTATTTT

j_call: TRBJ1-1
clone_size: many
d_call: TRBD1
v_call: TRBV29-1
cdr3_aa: CSANRGQGHTEAFF
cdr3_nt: TGCAGCGCCAATCGGGGACAGGGGCACACTGAAGCTTTCTTT

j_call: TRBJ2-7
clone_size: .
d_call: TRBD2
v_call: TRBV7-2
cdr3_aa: CASSTTSGFYEQYF
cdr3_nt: TGTGCCAGCAGCACTACTAGCGGGTTCTACGAGCAGTACTTC

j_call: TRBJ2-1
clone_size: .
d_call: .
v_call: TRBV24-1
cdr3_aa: CATSDLEDEQFF
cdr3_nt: TGCGCCACCAGTGATTTGGAGGATGAGCAGTTCTTC

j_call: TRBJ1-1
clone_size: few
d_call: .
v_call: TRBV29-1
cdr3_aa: CSGGQKLNTEAFF
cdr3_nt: TGCAGCGGAGGACAGAAATTGAACACTGAAGCTTTCTTT

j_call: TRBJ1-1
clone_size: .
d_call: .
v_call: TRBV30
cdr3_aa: CAQKGGNTEAFF
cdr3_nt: TGTGCCCAGAAGGGCGGAAACACCGAAGCTTTCTTT

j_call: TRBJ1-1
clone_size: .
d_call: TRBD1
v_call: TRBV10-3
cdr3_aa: CAISPGTAPEAFF
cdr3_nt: TGTGCCATCAGCCCCGGGACAGCCCCTGAAGCTTTCTTT

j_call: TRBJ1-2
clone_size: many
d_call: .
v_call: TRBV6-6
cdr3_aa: CASSYSPSINYGYTF
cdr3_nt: TGTGCCAGCAGTTACTCCCCCTCCATTAACTATGGCTACACCTTC

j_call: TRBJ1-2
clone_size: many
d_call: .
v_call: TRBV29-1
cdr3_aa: CSVLASYGYTF
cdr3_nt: TGCAGCGTGCTAGCAAGTTATGGCTACACCTTC

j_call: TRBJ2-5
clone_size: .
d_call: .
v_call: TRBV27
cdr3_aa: CTSSSGTDQETQYF
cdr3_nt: TGTACCAGCAGTTCTGGGACGGATCAAGAGACCCAGTACTTC

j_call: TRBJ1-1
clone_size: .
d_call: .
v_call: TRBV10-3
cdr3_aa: CAISAGAVGEAFF
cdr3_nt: TGTGCCATCAGTGCAGGGGCGGTCGGTGAAGCTTTCTTT

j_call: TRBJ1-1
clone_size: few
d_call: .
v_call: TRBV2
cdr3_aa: CASSDGGDTEAFF
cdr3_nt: TGTGCCAGCAGTGATGGAGGGGACACTGAAGCTTTCTTT

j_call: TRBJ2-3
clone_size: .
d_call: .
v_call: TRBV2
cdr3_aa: CASSRTASSHTDTQYF
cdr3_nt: TGTGCCAGCAGTCGGACAGCCTCGTCACACACAGATACGCAGTATTTT